The 18 T cell receptor beta chains below come from one sample, sequenced in a study of T cell repertoires in cytomegalovirus infection. Their target antigens are unknown. Each CDR3 protein is one row after TCRdb ran MiXCR on the reads. The sample holds approximately 910,000 distinct CDR3 sequences, around 32% seen once. The starting material was cultured CD8+ T cells from PBMCs, obtained from culture after CMV antigen stimulation. The receptors were sampled from a human donor in good health (CMV status not recorded). Some clones in this sample may be carry-over from other donors' samples.

A few counts support this clonotype. The chain recombines TRBV20-1 with TRBJ2-5; possible D gene TRBD1, 5 bases. V lost 5 bases and J 1 base, leaving 14 bases between the germline ends. The CDR3 has 14 amino acids. Germline V gives CDR1 DFQATT, CDR2 SNEGSKA (reference sequence). This CDR3 is CSAGKRQTQETQYF. As DNA, the CDR3 is TGCAGTGCTGGCAAAAGACAGACCCAAGAGACCCAGTACTTC.

This clonotype was observed many times. The chain joins TRBV6-1 to TRBJ1-1, with TRBD1 matching over 7 bases. Trimming took 7 bases from V and 7 from J; bases not matched to a gene: 18. This CDR3 contains 16 residues. Germline V gene lookup returns CDR1 MNHNS and CDR2 SASEGT. The CDR3 spells CASTRGLGQVGYEAFF. In nucleotides, the CDR3 is TGTGCCAGCACTAGGGGGCTCGGACAGGTTGGGTATGAAGCTTTCTTT.

The gene calls are TRBV15 and TRBJ2-3; D remains ambiguous. V gave up 4 bases and J gave up 2 bases, with 7 bases separating them. From germline, CDR1 is LNHNV and CDR2 YYDKDF (reference sequence). The CDR3 sequence is 13 residues long. The CDR3 loop is CATSKLATDTQYF. Written as DNA, the CDR3 is TGTGCCACCAGCAAGCTGGCCACAGATACGCAGTATTTT.

A note on this clonotype: One end of the junction does not line up with germline, which may come from a read error. This chain connects TRBV7-2 to TRBJ2-5; D not certain. The CDR3 runs 10 residues. From germline, CDR1 is SGHTA and CDR2 FQGNSA. CDR3 amino acids: CASSLGWLHF. The DNA of the CDR3 is TGTGCCAGCAGCTTAGGTTGGTTACACTTC.

The genes are TRBV29-1 and TRBJ2-1, with TRBD2 identical over 11 bases. CDR1 and CDR2 (germline): SQVTM, ANQGSEA. Unmatched junction bases numbered 8, after V lost 3 bases and J lost 4 bases. The CDR3 covers 16 residues. This chain's CDR3 is CSVDLASGGTYNEQFF. In DNA form, the CDR3 reads TGCAGCGTTGACTTGGCTAGCGGGGGGACTTACAATGAGCAGTTCTTC.

The V gene is TRBV29-1, the J gene TRBJ1-2; 8 bases line up with TRBD1. Losses at the gene ends were 0 bases for V and 3 bases for J; bases not matched to a gene: 18. The CDR3 is made up of 19 amino acids. The V gene's germline CDR1 is SQVTM and CDR2 ANQGSEA. The CDR3 sequence: CSVEDRGERGTGHHYGYTF. For the CDR3, the DNA is TGCAGCGTTGAAGATCGTGGTGAAAGGGGGACAGGACACCACTATGGCTACACCTTC.

This clonotype was seen repeatedly, ten times or more. The chain is built from TRBV7-2 and TRBJ1-6, with TRBD1 as a possible D gene (5 bases). This CDR3 is built from 16 residues. Per germline, CDR1 SGHTA and CDR2 FQGNSA. V shed 3 bases and J shed 3 bases, with 12 bases lying between them. Here the CDR3 DNA reads TGTGCCAGCAGCTTGGGGAGACAGAACTATAATTCACCCCTCCACTTT. Translating gives CASSLGRQNYNSPLHF.

A single count supports this clonotype. A much larger clone sits a single nucleotide away, making a read error possible. This chain uses TRBV7-6 with TRBJ2-3, with 10 nucleotides matching TRBD1. The length of the CDR3 is 15 residues. The V gene's germline CDR1 is SGHVS and CDR2 FNYEAQ. CDR3 sequence: CARSSRQGATDTQYF. The CDR3 DNA sequence: TGTGCCAGAAGCTCCAGACAGGGGGCCACAGATACGCAGTATTTT.

The V gene is TRBV27, the J gene TRBJ2-3; D possibly uses TRBD1 or TRBD2 (5 bases each). Trimming cost V 0 bases and J 0 bases, with 7 bases left between them. Germline V lookup: CDR1 MNHEY, CDR2 SMNVEV (reference sequence). The CDR3 is made up of 15 amino acids. The CDR3 coding sequence is TGTGCCAGCAGTTTATCCCGGGACAGCACAGATACGCAGTATTTT. Protein product: CASSLSRDSTDTQYF.

The chain employs TRBV19 and TRBJ1-2, with D uncertain. V lost 2 bases to trimming and J lost 4 bases, with 5 bases between them. The CDR3 is made up of 12 amino acids. CDR1 LNHDA and CDR2 SQIVND come from the germline V gene (reference sequence). The CDR3 DNA reads as TGTGCCAGTAGTATACCAACCTATGGCTACACCTTC. Protein: CASSIPTYGYTF.

Only a few counts were recorded for this clonotype. This sequence joins TRBV2 and TRBJ2-6; 8 bases are shared with TRBD1. The CDR3 contains 20 residues. The germline CDR1 and CDR2 sequences are SNHLY and FYNNEI. After removal of 5 bases from V and 5 bases from J, the junction contained 20 bases not matched to a gene. The CDR3 region has the DNA TGTGCCAGCAGTCGGGACAGGTTCCCAAGTGGAATATCTAGGGCCAACGTCCTGACTTTC. Amino acid sequence: CASSRDRFPSGISRANVLTF. Full variable domain (remainder filled in from reference TRBV2 and TRBJ2-6): EPEVTQTPSHQVTQMGQEVILRCVPISNHLYFYWYRQILGQKVEFLVSFYNNEISEKSEIFDDQFSVERPDGSNFTLKIRSTKLEDSAMYFCASSRDRFPSGISRANVLTFGAGSRLTVL.

J is TRBJ2-3 and V is TRBV10-2; 12 bases fit TRBD2. The CDR3 covers 15 residues. CDR1 is WSHSY, CDR2 SAAADI, per germline. With 7 bases clipped from V and 2 bases from J, the junction kept 4 bases outside the gene matches. CDR3 sequence: CASTSGGATTDTQYF. CDR3 DNA: TGCGCCAGCACTAGCGGGGGGGCTACCACAGATACGCAGTATTTT.

This clonotype was recorded at least ten times. The rearrangement uses TRBV7-8 and TRBJ2-1; D is unresolved. The V gene's germline CDR1 is SGHVS and CDR2 FQNEAQ. This CDR3 is 15 amino acids long. V gave up 5 bases and J gave up 0 bases, with 11 bases separating them. In nucleotides, the CDR3 is TGTGCCAGCAGCGAAGCGAGGAGCTCCTACAATGAGCAGTTCTTC. It translates to CASSEARSSYNEQFF.

This chain joins TRBV24-1 and TRBJ2-1, with 10 bases identical to TRBD2. Germline values: CDR1 KGHDR, CDR2 SFDVKD. V was pared by 1 base and J by 7 bases, with 3 bases of the junction left unmatched. The CDR3 is 15 residues long. The CDR3 reads CATSDFASGGNEQFF. DNA of the CDR3: TGTGCCACCAGTGATTTCGCTAGCGGGGGTAATGAGCAGTTCTTC.

This clonotype was detected a few times. Here the CDR3 DNA reads TGTGCCAGCCGGAGATTCAATCAGCCCCAGCATTTT. Amino acid sequence: CASRRFNQPQHF. The V gene is TRBV12-3 or TRBV12-4, the J gene TRBJ1-5; the D is unclear. V was trimmed by 8 bases and J by 3 bases, leaving 8 bases between them. The CDR3 length is 12 residues.

The chain uses TRBV29-1 and TRBJ2-7, with 8 bases identical to TRBD1. This CDR3 has 16 amino acids. The V and J ends lost 1 base and 2 bases, in that order; junction bases with no gene match: 10. Germline V gene lookup returns CDR1 SQVTM and CDR2 ANQGSEA. As DNA, the CDR3 is TGCAGCGTTGAAGTACCGCCGGGACAGGCGACCTACGAGCAGTACTTC. Residues: CSVEVPPGQATYEQYF.

In its sample, this clonotype was seen many times. At one of its ends the junction is not consistent with the germline gene, which may arise from a read error. V usage is TRBV4-3 and J usage is TRBJ2-5; D is possibly TRBD1 or TRBD2 (5 bases each). There are 13 residues in the CDR3. Germline CDR1 and CDR2: LGHNA and YSLEER. In DNA, the CDR3 is TGTGCCAGCAGCCAGGGCGGGCAAGAGACCCAGTACTTC. It translates to CASSQGGQETQYF.

V is TRBV12-3 or TRBV12-4 and J is TRBJ1-6; D not certain. The V and J ends lost 3 bases and 4 bases respectively, with 7 bases between them. CDR3 size: 14 residues. The CDR3 region has the DNA TGTGCCAGCAGTTTGCGGTTATATAATTCACCCCTCCACTTT. This encodes CASSLRLYNSPLHF.